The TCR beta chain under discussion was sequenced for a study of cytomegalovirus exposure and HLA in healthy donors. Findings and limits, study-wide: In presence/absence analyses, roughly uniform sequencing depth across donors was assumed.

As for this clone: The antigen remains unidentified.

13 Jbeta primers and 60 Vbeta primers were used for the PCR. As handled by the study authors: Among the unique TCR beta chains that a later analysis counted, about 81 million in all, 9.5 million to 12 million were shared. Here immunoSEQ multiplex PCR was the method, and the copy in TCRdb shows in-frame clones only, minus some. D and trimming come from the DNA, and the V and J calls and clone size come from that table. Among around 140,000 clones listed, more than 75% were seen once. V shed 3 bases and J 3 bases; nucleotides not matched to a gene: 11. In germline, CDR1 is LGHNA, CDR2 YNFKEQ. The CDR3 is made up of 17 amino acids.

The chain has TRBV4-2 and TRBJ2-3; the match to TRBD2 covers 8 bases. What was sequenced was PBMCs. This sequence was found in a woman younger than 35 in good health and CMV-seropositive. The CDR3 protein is CASSQKEGRGGTDTQYF. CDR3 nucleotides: TGTGCCAGCAGCCAGAAAGAGGGTCGGGGGGGGACAGATACGCAGTATTTT.